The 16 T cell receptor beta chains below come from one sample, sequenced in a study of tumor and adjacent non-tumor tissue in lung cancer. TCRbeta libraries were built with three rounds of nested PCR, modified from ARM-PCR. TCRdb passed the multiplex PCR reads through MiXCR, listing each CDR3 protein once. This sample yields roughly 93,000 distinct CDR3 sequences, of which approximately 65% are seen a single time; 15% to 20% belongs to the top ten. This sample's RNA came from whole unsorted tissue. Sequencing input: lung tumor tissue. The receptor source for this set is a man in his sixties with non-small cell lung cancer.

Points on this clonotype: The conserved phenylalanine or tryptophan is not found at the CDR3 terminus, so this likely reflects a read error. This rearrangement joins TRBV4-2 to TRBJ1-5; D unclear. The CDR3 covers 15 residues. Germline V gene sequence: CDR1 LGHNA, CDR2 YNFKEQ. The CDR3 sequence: CACSQDRGRNQPQHS. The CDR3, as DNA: TGTGCCTGCAGCCAAGATCGTGGCCGGAATCAGCCCCAGCATTCT.

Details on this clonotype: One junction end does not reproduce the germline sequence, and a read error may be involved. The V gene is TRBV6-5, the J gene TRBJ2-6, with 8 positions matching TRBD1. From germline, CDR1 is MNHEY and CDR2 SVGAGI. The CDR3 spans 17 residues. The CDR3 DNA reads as TGTGCCAGCAGTTCCCATTCAGGGGGCTCTGGGGCCGACGTCCTAACTTTC. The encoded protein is CASSSHSGGSGADVLTF.

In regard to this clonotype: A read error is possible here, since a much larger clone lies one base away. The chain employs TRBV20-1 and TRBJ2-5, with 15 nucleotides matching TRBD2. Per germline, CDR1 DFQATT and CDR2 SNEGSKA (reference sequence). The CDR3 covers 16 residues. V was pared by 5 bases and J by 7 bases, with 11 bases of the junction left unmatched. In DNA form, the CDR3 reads TGCAGTGCTGGCTTAGGGACTAGCGGGGGGCGGGGGACCCAGTACTTC. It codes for CSAGLGTSGGRGTQYF.

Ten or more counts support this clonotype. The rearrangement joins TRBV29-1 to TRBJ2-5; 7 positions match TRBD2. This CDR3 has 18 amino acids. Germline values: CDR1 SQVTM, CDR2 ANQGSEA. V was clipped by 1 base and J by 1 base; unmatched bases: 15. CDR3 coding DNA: TGCAGCGTTGAAGTGGTTGGCGGGAGAGAAGTTCCCCAAGAGACCCAGTACTTC. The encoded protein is CSVEVVGGREVPQETQYF.

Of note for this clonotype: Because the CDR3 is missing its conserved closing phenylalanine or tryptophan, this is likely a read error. CDR3 region: CASSPRMGGAYNEQFL. CDR3 nucleotide sequence: TGTGCCAGCAGTCCCAGGATGGGGGGAGCCTACAATGAGCAGTTCCTC. The genes are TRBV12-3 or TRBV12-4 and TRBJ2-1, with D possibly being TRBD2 (6 bases). The CDR3 has 16 amino acids. V was pared by 5 bases and J by 2 bases, with 16 bases between.

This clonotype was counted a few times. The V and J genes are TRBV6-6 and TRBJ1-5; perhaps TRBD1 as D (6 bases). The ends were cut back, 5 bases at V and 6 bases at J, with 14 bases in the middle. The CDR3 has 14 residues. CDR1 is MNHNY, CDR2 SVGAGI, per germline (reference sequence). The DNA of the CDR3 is TGTGCCAGCAGTAACGGGGACACCAGTCAGCCCCAGCATTTT. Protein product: CASSNGDTSQPQHF.

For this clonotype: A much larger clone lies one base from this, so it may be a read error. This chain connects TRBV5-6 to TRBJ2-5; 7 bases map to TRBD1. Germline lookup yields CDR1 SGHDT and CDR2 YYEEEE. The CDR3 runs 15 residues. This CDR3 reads CARSLGETGHETQYF. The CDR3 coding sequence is TGTGCCAGAAGCTTGGGGGAGACAGGGCACGAGACCCAGTACTTC.

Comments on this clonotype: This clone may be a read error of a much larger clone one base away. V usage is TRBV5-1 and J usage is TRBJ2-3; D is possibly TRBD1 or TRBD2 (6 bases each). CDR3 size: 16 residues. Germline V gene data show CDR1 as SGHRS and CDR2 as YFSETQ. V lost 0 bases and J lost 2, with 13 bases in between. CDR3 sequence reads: CASSLAVGGHTDTQYF. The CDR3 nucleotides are TGCGCCAGCAGCTTGGCCGTGGGGGGACACACAGATACGCAGTATTTT.

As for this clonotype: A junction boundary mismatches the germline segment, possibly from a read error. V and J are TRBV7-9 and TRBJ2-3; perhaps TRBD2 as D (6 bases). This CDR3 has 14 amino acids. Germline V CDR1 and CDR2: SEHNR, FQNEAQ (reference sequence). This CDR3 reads CASALGTSTDMQYF. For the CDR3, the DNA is TGTGCCAGCGCTCTGGGAACTAGCACAGATATGCAGTATTTT.

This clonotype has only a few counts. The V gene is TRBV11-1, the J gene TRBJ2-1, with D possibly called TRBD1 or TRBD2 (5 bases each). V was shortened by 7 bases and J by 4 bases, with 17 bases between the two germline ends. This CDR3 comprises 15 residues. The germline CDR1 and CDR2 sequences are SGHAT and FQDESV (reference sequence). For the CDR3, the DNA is TGTGCCAGCAACTCTCCCGGGGCAGTATACAATGAGCAGTTCTTC. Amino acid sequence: CASNSPGAVYNEQFF.

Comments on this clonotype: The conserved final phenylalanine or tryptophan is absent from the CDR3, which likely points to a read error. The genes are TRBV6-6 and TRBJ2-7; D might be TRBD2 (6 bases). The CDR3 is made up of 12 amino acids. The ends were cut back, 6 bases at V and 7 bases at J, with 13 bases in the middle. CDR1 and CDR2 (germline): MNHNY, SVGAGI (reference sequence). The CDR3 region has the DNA TGTGCCAGCAGCCGCCAGGACTATGAGCAGTACTTA. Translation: CASSRQDYEQYL.

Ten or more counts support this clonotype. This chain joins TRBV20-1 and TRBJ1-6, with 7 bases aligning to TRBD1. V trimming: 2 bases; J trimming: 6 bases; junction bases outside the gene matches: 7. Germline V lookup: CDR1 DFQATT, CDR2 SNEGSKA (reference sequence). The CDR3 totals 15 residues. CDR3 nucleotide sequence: TGCAGTGCTAGATCTGCCGGGACAGCTAATTCACCCCTCCACTTT. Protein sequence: CSARSAGTANSPLHF.

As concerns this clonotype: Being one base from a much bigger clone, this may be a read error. CDR3 bases: TGTGCCAGCATGGGACATTCAAACACTGAAGCTTTCTTT. It translates to CASMGHSNTEAFF. The chain couples TRBV12-3 or TRBV12-4 to TRBJ1-1, with D possibly TRBD1 on 6 matching bases. V shed 7 bases and J shed 2 bases, with 11 bases lying between them. The CDR3 runs to 13 residues.

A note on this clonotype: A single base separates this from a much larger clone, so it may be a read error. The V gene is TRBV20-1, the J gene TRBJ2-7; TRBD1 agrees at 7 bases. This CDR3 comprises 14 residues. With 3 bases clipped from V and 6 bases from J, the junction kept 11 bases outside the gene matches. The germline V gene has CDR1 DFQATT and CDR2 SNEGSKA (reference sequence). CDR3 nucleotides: TGCAGTGCTAGTGAGACAGGGAATTATCTCGAGCAGTACTTC. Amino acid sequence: CSASETGNYLEQYF.

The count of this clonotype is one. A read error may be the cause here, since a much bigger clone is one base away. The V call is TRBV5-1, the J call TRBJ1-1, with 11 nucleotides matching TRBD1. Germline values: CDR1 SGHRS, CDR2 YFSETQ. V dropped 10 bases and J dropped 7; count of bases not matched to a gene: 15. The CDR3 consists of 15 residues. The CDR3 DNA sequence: TGCGCCGGTAGGACAGGGGGCGCGGATCGTGATGAAGCTTTCTTT. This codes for CAGRTGGADRDEAFF.

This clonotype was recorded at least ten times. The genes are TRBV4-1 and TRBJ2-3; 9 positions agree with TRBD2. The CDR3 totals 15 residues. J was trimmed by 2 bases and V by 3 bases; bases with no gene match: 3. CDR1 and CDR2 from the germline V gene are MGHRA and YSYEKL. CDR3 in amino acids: CASSQRLAATDTQYF. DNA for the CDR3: TGCGCCAGCAGCCAGAGACTAGCGGCCACAGATACGCAGTATTTT.